The 6 T cell receptor beta chains listed next were all sequenced from one sample in a study of beta chain features in type 1 diabetes. General study results and limits: There was a moderate but significant shortening of TCRB CDR3s in all four CD4+ subsets of Type 1 diabetes patients.

The entirety of the isolated RNA underwent reverse transcription, so expressed TCRB transcripts were sequenced. Repertoires were generated with immunoSEQ multiplex PCR, while TCRdb's copy carries only in-frame clones and drops some. This table has about 47,000 clones, approximately 44% appearing once. For these receptors, no antigen is known. The sample taken for sequencing was stem cell memory CD4+ T cells from blood. These receptors were collected from a man aged 25-40 years with type 1 diabetes.

The rearrangement links TRBV10-3 to TRBJ2-1; D may be TRBD1 (5 bases). Germline V gene data show CDR1 as ENHRY and CDR2 as SYGVKD. The CDR3 has 14 amino acids. Trimming shortened V by 6 bases and J by 0 bases, and 9 bases separated the two germline ends. CDR3 protein: CAISPQGSYNEQFF. The CDR3 DNA follows: TGTGCCATCAGCCCTCAGGGCTCCTACAATGAGCAGTTCTTC.

The chain links TRBV7-6 to TRBJ2-1, with no clear D. V was clipped by 1 base and J by 0 bases, with 13 bases between them. The CDR3 loop spans 17 amino acids. Germline CDR1 and CDR2: SGHVS and FNYEAQ. Here the CDR3 DNA reads TGTGCCAGCAGCTTAGAGCATGCGCATAGCTCCTACAATGAGCAGTTCTTC. Amino acids: CASSLEHAHSSYNEQFF. Combining the CDR3 with reference TRBV7-6 and TRBJ2-1 gives the whole variable domain GAGVSQSPRYKVTKRGQDVALRCDPISGHVSLYWYRQALGQGPEFLTYFNYEAQQDKSGLPNDRFSAERPEGSISTLTIQRTEQRDSAMYRCASSLEHAHSSYNEQFFGPGTRLTVL.

This clone has a handful of counts. The gene calls are TRBV28 and TRBJ1-1; no definite D call. Trimming stripped 3 bases from V and 4 bases from J, with 6 bases between. Germline V gene sequence: CDR1 MDHEN, CDR2 SYDVKM. The CDR3 runs 12 residues. The CDR3 protein is CASSFFSTEAFF. Here the CDR3 DNA reads TGTGCCAGCAGTTTCTTTAGCACTGAAGCTTTCTTT.

The table lists this clone with a few counts. DNA for the CDR3: TGCAGCGTCCCCGGGACTAGCGGGAACACAGATACGCAGTATTTT. Translating it yields CSVPGTSGNTDTQYF. The gene calls are TRBV29-1 and TRBJ2-3; 13 bases fit TRBD2. This CDR3 has 15 amino acids. Germline V gives CDR1 SQVTM, CDR2 ANQGSEA. The V gene end was trimmed by 6 bases and the J gene end by 2 bases; junction bases not matched to a gene: 5.

The chain carries TRBV9 and TRBJ1-4; D remains ambiguous. Germline loops: CDR1 SGDLS, CDR2 YYNGEE. This CDR3 comprises 17 residues. Trimming removed 0 bases at V and 7 bases at J, with 19 bases between. CDR3 DNA: TGTGCCAGCAGCGTAGAGGGCGGGGTAAGGAAAGGTGAAAAACTGTTTTTT. Amino acids: CASSVEGGVRKGEKLFF.

This clone has just one count. The J gene is TRBJ2-1, the V gene TRBV6-5, with D tentatively TRBD2 (6 bases). V dropped 5 bases and J dropped 5 bases, with 16 bases sitting between them. This CDR3 comprises 15 residues. Germline assignment: CDR1 MNHEY and CDR2 SVGAGI. The CDR3 DNA follows: TGTGCCAGCAGTCCAGCGGGCCACAGGAACAATGAGCAGTTCTTC. Residues: CASSPAGHRNNEQFF.